This T cell receptor (beta chain) was captured in a study of shared clonotypes between healthy human individuals. Study outcomes and limitations: Between a handful of donors, naive CD4 clonotypes were shared at a level of about 5%.

Nashville, Tennessee was home to all donors, each a Caucasian adult. To note about this clone: Antigen specificity is unknown. This sample also contains other DNA sequences that code for the same CDR3.

Sorted-subset replicate PCRs used 150 to 200 ng DNA, about 30,000 T cell genomes. Libraries were prepared by immunoSEQ multiplex PCR; TCRdb keeps only in-frame clonotypes and omits some of them. The table lists about 2 million clones, over 85% of them singletons. This TCR was sampled from a young man in good health. The sequenced material came from naive CD4+ T cells sorted from blood. The subset denotes: CD45RA+ positively selected.

The CDR3 region has the DNA TGTGCCAGCAGTCGGACAGGGGGCTACGAGCAGTACTTC. It specifies CASSRTGGYEQYF. The chain couples TRBV2 to TRBJ2-7; 10 bases are shared with TRBD1. CDR1 and CDR2 (germline): SNHLY, FYNNEI. The CDR3 extends over 13 amino acids. J gave up 3 bases and V 5 bases, and 1 base lay outside the gene matches.